Sequencing of this T cell receptor (beta chain) was carried out in a study of OX40 agonist ivuxolimab in advanced cancers. The CDR3 is 16 residues long. The junction had 11 bases not matched to a gene; V was cut back by 0 bases and J by 9 bases. The germline CDR1 and CDR2 sequences are SEHNR and FQNEAQ (reference sequence). The table came from immunoSEQ multiplex PCR; TCRdb's copy has only in-frame clones and leaves some out. Of about 20,000 clones in the sample, approximately 78% were seen once. The clonotype originates from an adult with an advanced solid tumor such as melanoma, head and neck, liver or kidney cancer. The V gene is TRBV7-9, the J gene TRBJ2-1; 7 positions agree with TRBD2. The sample consisted of CD4+ or CD8+ T cells sorted from blood, taken in a trial of the OX40 agonist ivuxolimab. This CDR3 reads CASSLAGGRGLSEQFF. DNA for the CDR3: TGTGCCAGCAGCTTAGCAGGCGGGAGAGGGTTGAGTGAGCAGTTCTTC.